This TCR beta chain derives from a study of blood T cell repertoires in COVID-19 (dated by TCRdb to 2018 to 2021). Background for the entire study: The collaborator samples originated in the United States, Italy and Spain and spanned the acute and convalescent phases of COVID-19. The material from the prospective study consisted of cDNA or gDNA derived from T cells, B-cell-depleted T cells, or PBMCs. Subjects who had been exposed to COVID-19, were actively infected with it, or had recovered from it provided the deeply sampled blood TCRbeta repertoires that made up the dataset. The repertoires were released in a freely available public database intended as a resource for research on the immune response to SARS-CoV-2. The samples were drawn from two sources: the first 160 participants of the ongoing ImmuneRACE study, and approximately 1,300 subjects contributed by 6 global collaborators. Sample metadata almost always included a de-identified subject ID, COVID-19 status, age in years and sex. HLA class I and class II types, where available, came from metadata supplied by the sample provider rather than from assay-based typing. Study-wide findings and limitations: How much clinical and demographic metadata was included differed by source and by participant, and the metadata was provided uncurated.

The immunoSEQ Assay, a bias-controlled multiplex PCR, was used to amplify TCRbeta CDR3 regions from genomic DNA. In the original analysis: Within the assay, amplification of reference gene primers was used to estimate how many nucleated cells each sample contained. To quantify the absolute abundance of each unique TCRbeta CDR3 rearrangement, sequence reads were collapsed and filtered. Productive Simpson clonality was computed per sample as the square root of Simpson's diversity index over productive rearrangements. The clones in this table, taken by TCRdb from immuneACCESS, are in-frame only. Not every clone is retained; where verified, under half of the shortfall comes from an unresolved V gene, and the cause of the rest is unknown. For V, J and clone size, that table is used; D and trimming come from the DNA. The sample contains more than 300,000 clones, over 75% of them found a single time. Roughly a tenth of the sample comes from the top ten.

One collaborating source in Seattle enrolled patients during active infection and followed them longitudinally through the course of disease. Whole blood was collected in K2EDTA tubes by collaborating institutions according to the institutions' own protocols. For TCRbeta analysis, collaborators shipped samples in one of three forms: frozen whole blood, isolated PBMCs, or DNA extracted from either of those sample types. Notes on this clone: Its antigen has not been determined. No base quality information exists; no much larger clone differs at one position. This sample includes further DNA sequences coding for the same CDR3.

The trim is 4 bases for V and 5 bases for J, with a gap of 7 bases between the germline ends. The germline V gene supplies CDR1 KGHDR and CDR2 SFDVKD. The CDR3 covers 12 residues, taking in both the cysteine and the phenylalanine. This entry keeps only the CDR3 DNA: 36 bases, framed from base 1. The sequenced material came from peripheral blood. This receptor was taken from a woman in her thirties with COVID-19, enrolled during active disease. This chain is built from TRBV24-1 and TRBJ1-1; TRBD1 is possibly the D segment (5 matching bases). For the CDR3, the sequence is CATSDPGTEAFF. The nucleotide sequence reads TGTGCCACCAGTGACCCAGGGACTGAAGCTTTCTTT.